Each of the 21 T cell receptor beta chains below was sequenced from the same sample in a study of shared clonotypes between healthy human individuals. Clones were sequenced by immunoSEQ multiplex PCR, and TCRdb holds only the in-frame ones, with some missing. This table has under 2,000,000 clones, about 95% appearing once. Cells designated naive CD8 were CD45RO-negative and were positively selected for CCR7, with terminally differentiated effector memory CD45RA+ cells excluded. The specimen sequenced was naive CD8+ T cells sorted from blood. The receptors stem from a man aged 18-30 years in good health.

This chain links TRBV10-3 with TRBJ1-6, with 8 bases aligning to TRBD1. The V and J ends lost 10 bases and 5 bases, in that order; junction bases with no gene match: 10. Germline loops: CDR1 ENHRY, CDR2 SYGVKD. The CDR3 extends over 15 amino acids. CDR3 sequence (DNA): TGTGCCACCTCATTCGGACAGGGCAATAATTCACCCCTCCACTTT. This gives the protein CATSFGQGNNSPLHF.

The chain has TRBV7-9 and TRBJ2-7, with 11 bases lining up with TRBD1. Per the germline V gene, CDR1 is SEHNR and CDR2 is FQNEAQ (reference sequence). V was clipped by 8 bases and J by 5 bases; unmatched bases: 8. The CDR3 runs 14 residues. The DNA for the CDR3 is TGTGCCAGCGCCGGGGACAGGGGGTTGAACGAGCAGTACTTC. This codes for CASAGDRGLNEQYF. Drawing the rest from reference TRBV7-9 and TRBJ2-7, the complete variable domain is DTGVSQNPRHKITKRGQNVTFRCDPISEHNRLYWYRQTLGQGPEFLTYFQNEAQLEKSRLLSDRFSAERPKGSFSTLEIQRTEQGDSAMYLCASAGDRGLNEQYFGPGTRLTVT.

V usage is TRBV7-8 and J usage is TRBJ1-2; TRBD1 is a possible D gene (6 bases). Between the trimmed V and J ends, which lost 3 bases and 4 bases, there was a span of 15 bases. Germline CDR1 SGHVS, CDR2 FQNEAQ. The CDR3 covers 15 residues. The chain's CDR3 is CASSFWGRGTYGYTF. CDR3 sequence (DNA): TGTGCCAGCAGCTTCTGGGGCAGGGGAACCTATGGCTACACCTTC.

The gene calls are TRBV11-2 and TRBJ1-1; D gene uncertain. This CDR3 contains 14 residues. V was shortened by 1 base and J by 1 base, with 7 bases between the two germline ends. Germline V gives CDR1 SGHAT, CDR2 FQNNGV. CDR3 coding DNA: TGTGCCAGCAGCTTAGGGTTTTGGAACACTGAAGCTTTCTTT. Amino acids: CASSLGFWNTEAFF.

Remarks on this clone: The sample has other DNA sequences that encode this CDR3 too. V and J are TRBV6-5 and TRBJ2-2; 8 bases fit TRBD1. Trimming removed 5 bases from V and 1 base from J; junction bases left unmatched: 3. The CDR3 spans 15 residues. Germline V gene lookup returns CDR1 MNHEY and CDR2 SVGAGI. The CDR3 is CASSPGQGNTGELFF. CDR3 nucleotide sequence: TGTGCCAGCAGTCCCGGACAGGGGAACACCGGGGAGCTGTTTTTT.

Regarding this clone: The same CDR3 arises from other DNA sequences in this sample as well. The gene calls are TRBV2 and TRBJ1-1; D ambiguous. Trimming left V 5 bases short and J 1 base short, with 5 bases between. Looked up from germline, CDR1 is SNHLY and CDR2 is FYNNEI. The CDR3 has 12 residues. CDR3 bases: TGTGCCAGCAGTTGGGGGAACACTGAAGCTTTCTTT. Protein: CASSWGNTEAFF.

This chain connects TRBV21-1 to TRBJ2-5. TRBV21-1 is given as a pseudogene. The CDR3 covers 15 residues. CDR3 DNA: TGTGCCAGCAGCGATTATAGCTCAGGTCTAGAGACCCAGTACTTC. Encoded protein: CASSDYSSGLETQYF.

V gene TRBV10-2 combines with J gene TRBJ1-5, with D possibly TRBD1 on 5 matching bases. The V gene lost 5 bases and the J gene lost 7 bases, with 15 bases spanning the gap. The CDR3 sequence is 14 residues long. Germline V gene data show CDR1 as WSHSY and CDR2 as SAAADI. The CDR3 region has the DNA TGCGCCAGCAGTCCAGGGATGGAAGGCCAGCCCCAGCATTTT. Its protein product is CASSPGMEGQPQHF.

The chain uses TRBV14 and TRBJ2-7; D gene unclear. V dropped 4 bases and J dropped 3 bases, with 13 bases sitting between them. This CDR3 has 14 amino acids. Looked up from germline, CDR1 is SGHDN and CDR2 is FVKESK. The CDR3 loop is CASSPLGFVYEQYF. The CDR3 DNA follows: TGTGCCAGCAGCCCCTTGGGGTTTGTCTACGAGCAGTACTTC.

The rearrangement joins TRBV11-3 to TRBJ1-2, with 8 positions matching TRBD1. The CDR3 is 14 residues long. Germline V CDR1 and CDR2: SGHNT, YENEEA. The V gene end was trimmed by 5 bases and the J gene end by 4 bases; junction bases not matched to a gene: 6. CDR3 amino acids: CASSTGQGGYGYTF. The CDR3 DNA reads as TGTGCCAGCAGCACCGGACAGGGAGGCTATGGCTACACCTTC.

This chain links TRBV4-3 with TRBJ2-7, with D possibly being TRBD1 (5 bases). CDR1 LGHNA and CDR2 YSLEER come from the germline V gene. V was cut by 2 bases and J by 2 bases, with 13 bases left in between. The CDR3 loop spans 15 amino acids. The CDR3 coding sequence is TGCGCCAGCAGCCAATTAAGGGGCCCCACCTACGAGCAGTACTTC. Translation gives CASSQLRGPTYEQYF.

The chain has TRBV5-1 and TRBJ1-4; 8 bases agree with TRBD1. The CDR3 spans 15 residues. Germline V gene sequence: CDR1 SGHRS, CDR2 YFSETQ. V dropped 2 bases and J dropped 5; count of bases not matched to a gene: 5. The CDR3 spells CASSFRGRLNEKLFF. The CDR3 region has the DNA TGCGCCAGCAGCTTCAGGGGGCGGTTGAATGAAAAACTGTTTTTT. Filled out from reference TRBV5-1 and TRBJ1-4, the complete variable domain reads KAGVTQTPRYLIKTRGQQVTLSCSPISGHRSVSWYQQTPGQGLQFLFEYFSETQRNKGNFPGRFSGRQFSNSRSEMNVSTLELGDSALYLCASSFRGRLNEKLFFGSGTQLSVL.

The chain has TRBV11-2 and TRBJ2-5; D not certain. CDR1 is SGHAT, CDR2 FQNNGV, per germline. The CDR3 runs 15 residues. The germline V and J ends were trimmed by 0 bases and 2 bases, with 10 bases remaining between them. The CDR3 DNA reads TGTGCCAGCAGCTTAGACCCCACAGTTCAAGAGACCCAGTACTTC. Translated: CASSLDPTVQETQYF.

J is TRBJ2-3 and V is TRBV7-9; D unresolved. CDR1 SEHNR and CDR2 FQNEAQ come from the germline V gene (reference sequence). V shed 5 bases and J shed 0 bases, with 6 bases lying between them. The CDR3 length is 13 residues. The chain's CDR3 is CASSRKSTDTQYF. In nucleotides, the CDR3 is TGTGCCAGCAGCCGAAAGAGCACAGATACGCAGTATTTT.

The chain joins TRBV27 to TRBJ2-7; possible D gene TRBD1, 6 bases. Germline lookup yields CDR1 MNHEY and CDR2 SMNVEV (reference sequence). Between the trimmed V and J ends, which lost 0 bases and 4 bases, there was a span of 13 bases. The CDR3 is 15 residues long. CDR3 sequence reads: CASSLSLTGLYEQYF. In nucleotides, the CDR3 is TGTGCCAGCAGTTTATCCCTGACAGGACTGTACGAGCAGTACTTC.

The CDR3 protein is CASSDMGQGLGEQYF. As DNA, the CDR3 is TGTGCCAGCAGTGATATGGGACAGGGTCTAGGCGAGCAGTACTTC. The J gene is TRBJ2-7, the V gene TRBV6-1; 9 bases match TRBD1. Germline V gene data show CDR1 as MNHNS and CDR2 as SASEGT. The CDR3 has 15 amino acids. J gave up 6 bases and V 3 bases, and 9 bases lay outside the gene matches.

This chain joins TRBV12-5 and TRBJ1-2; D unresolved. V dropped 2 bases and J dropped 8 bases, with 12 bases sitting between them. CDR3 length equals 13 residues. Germline V gene lookup returns CDR1 LGHNT and CDR2 FRNRAP. CDR3 bases: TGTGCTAGTGGTTTGTCCTCCCCCAGGGGCTACACCTTC. Its translation is CASGLSSPRGYTF.

In regard to this clone: One junction end does not reproduce the germline sequence, and a read error may be involved. The V gene is TRBV6-1, the J gene TRBJ2-4; D remains ambiguous. The length of the CDR3 is 12 residues. Germline CDR1 MNHNS, CDR2 SASEGT. The CDR3 sequence: CASSRFEAAETF. As DNA, the CDR3 is TGTGCCAGCAGCCGGTTTGAGGCGGCAGAAACCTTC.

The gene calls are TRBV2 and TRBJ2-2; no firm D call. V lost 11 bases and J lost 4, with 11 bases in between. Germline V gives CDR1 SNHLY, CDR2 FYNNEI. The CDR3 covers 12 residues. The CDR3: CASDPRTGELFF. CDR3 coding DNA: TGTGCCTCCGACCCTCGCACCGGGGAGCTGTTTTTT.

The V and J genes are TRBV14 and TRBJ2-2, with TRBD1 matching 9 bases. The CDR3 is 16 amino acids. The V and J ends lost 4 bases and 5 bases, in that order; junction bases with no gene match: 8. Germline assignment: CDR1 SGHDN and CDR2 FVKESK. The CDR3 DNA sequence: TGTGCCAGCAGCCCCCCCCCGGGACAGGGAACCGGGGAGCTGTTTTTT. It translates to CASSPPPGQGTGELFF. The entire variable domain, with the rest obtained from reference TRBV14 and TRBJ2-2, is as follows: EAGVTQFPSHSVIEKGQTVTLRCDPISGHDNLYWYRRVMGKEIKFLLHFVKESKQDESGMPNNRFLAERTGGTYSTLKVQPAELEDSGVYFCASSPPPGQGTGELFFGEGSRLTVL.

The V gene is TRBV7-6, the J gene TRBJ2-1; 9 nucleotides align to TRBD1. The CDR3 has 18 residues. Germline loops: CDR1 SGHVS, CDR2 FNYEAQ. The junction had 11 bases not matched to a gene; V was cut back by 1 base and J by 4 bases. The CDR3 sequence: CASSLDGQGSHPYNEQFF. In DNA, the CDR3 is TGTGCCAGCAGCTTAGACGGACAGGGGTCACATCCATACAATGAGCAGTTCTTC.